This passage covers 32 T cell receptor beta chains from one sample sequenced in a study of T cells in tuberculosis. Here immunoSEQ multiplex PCR was the method, and the copy in TCRdb shows in-frame clones only, minus some. In the table there are fewer than 40,000 clones, 94% of which are singletons. Sequenced input: PBMCs. These receptors were collected from a donor aged 10 to 29 with latent tuberculosis or without tuberculosis infection.

V is TRBV27 and J is TRBJ2-1; D is unclear. The CDR3 length is 13 residues. CDR1 and CDR2 (germline): MNHEY, SMNVEV (reference sequence). V was cut by 4 bases and J by 3 bases, with 7 bases left in between. The CDR3 reads CASSYNGYNEQFF. CDR3 coding DNA: TGTGCCAGCAGTTATAACGGCTACAATGAGCAGTTCTTC.

The V and J genes are TRBV19 and TRBJ1-1; TRBD1 might be the D (6 bases). V lost 3 bases, J lost 5 bases, and 13 bases lay in between. The CDR3 length is 14 residues. Germline assignment: CDR1 LNHDA and CDR2 SQIVND (reference sequence). CDR3 DNA: TGTGCCAGTAGTATGGGGGGGCTGAGGACTGAAGCTTTCTTT. Amino acids: CASSMGGLRTEAFF.

J is TRBJ2-1 and V is TRBV19; D is perhaps TRBD2 (6 bases). CDR1 is LNHDA and CDR2 is SQIVND in the germline V gene (reference sequence). The CDR3 loop spans 12 amino acids. Trimming pared 10 bases from V and 4 bases from J, leaving 11 bases between. The CDR3 nucleotides are TGTGCCACCTATAGCGGATACAATGAGCAGTTCTTC. Translating gives CATYSGYNEQFF.

The chain joins TRBV21-1 to TRBJ1-1; the DNA was not used to check the table's D call, TRBD1. TRBV21-1 is a recognized pseudogene. The CDR3 is made up of 14 amino acids. The CDR3 protein is CASPPGGGNTEAFF. The CDR3 DNA sequence: TGTGCCAGCCCACCCGGAGGGGGCAACACTGAAGCTTTCTTT.

The chain couples TRBV6-4 to TRBJ2-1; 10 bases are a match to TRBD2. Germline V gene lookup returns CDR1 MRHNA and CDR2 SNTAGT. The CDR3 covers 13 residues. The V and J ends lost 3 bases and 8 bases, in that order; junction bases with no gene match: 1. The CDR3 here is CASSELAGHEQFF. The CDR3 DNA is TGTGCCAGCAGTGAACTAGCGGGACATGAGCAGTTCTTC.

The J gene is TRBJ2-3, the V gene TRBV2, with a possible D match to TRBD1 (5 bases). The ends were cut back, 8 bases at V and 5 bases at J, with 20 bases in the middle. This CDR3 is built from 15 residues. The germline V gene has CDR1 SNHLY and CDR2 FYNNEI. The CDR3 region is CASVGLGQSGDTQYF. In nucleotides, the CDR3 is TGTGCCAGCGTGGGGCTGGGGCAGTCCGGAGATACGCAGTATTTT.

The gene calls are TRBV10-3 and TRBJ2-2; D gene ambiguous. Germline V lookup: CDR1 ENHRY, CDR2 SYGVKD. The germline V and J ends were trimmed by 3 bases and 7 bases, with 9 bases remaining between them. CDR3 length: 13 amino acids. The CDR3 DNA follows: TGTGCCATCAGTGACAGGATGATCGGGGAGCTGTTTTTT. Its protein is CAISDRMIGELFF.

This sequence joins TRBV21-1 and TRBJ1-2; the table's D call of TRBD1 was not tested on the DNA. TRBV21-1 is annotated as a pseudogene. The CDR3 is made up of 16 amino acids. CDR3 coding DNA: TGTGCCAGCAGCGTAAACAGGGCGGAGAGGGACTATGGCTACACCTTC. This translates into CASSVNRAERDYGYTF.

The rearrangement joins TRBV6-1 to TRBJ1-1, with D uncertain. The CDR3 contains 13 residues. Per the germline V gene, CDR1 is MNHNS and CDR2 is SASEGT. V lost 10 bases and J 7 bases, leaving 19 bases between the germline ends. DNA for the CDR3: TGTGCCATAGAGACGGACGGAGGCATTGAAGCTTTCTTT. It specifies CAIETDGGIEAFF.

The chain combines TRBV30 with TRBJ2-7; unclear D gene. CDR1 is GTSNPN and CDR2 is SVGIG in the germline V gene (reference sequence). The V gene lost 2 bases and the J gene lost 3 bases, with 17 bases spanning the gap. The CDR3 consists of 15 residues. The CDR3 DNA follows: TGTGCCTGGAGTCCGATAGCCCGAAGCTACTACGAGCAGTACTTC. Translating it yields CAWSPIARSYYEQYF.

This chain uses TRBV4-3 with TRBJ2-5; D is perhaps TRBD2 (6 bases). This CDR3 has 14 amino acids. V lost 4 bases, J lost 5 bases, and 14 bases lay in between. Germline lookup yields CDR1 LGHNA and CDR2 YSLEER. CDR3 in amino acids: CASSRSPGRETQYF. The DNA for the CDR3 is TGCGCCAGCAGCCGAAGCCCAGGGAGGGAGACCCAGTACTTC.

V gene TRBV14 combines with J gene TRBJ2-4; D gene unclear. Trimming cost V 4 bases and J 0 bases, with 4 bases left between them. Germline CDR1 reads SGHDN; CDR2 reads FVKESK. The CDR3 contains 13 residues. Here the CDR3 reads CASSPLAKNIQYF. As DNA, the CDR3 is TGTGCCAGCAGCCCTCTAGCCAAAAACATTCAGTACTTC.

The chain combines TRBV10-3 with TRBJ1-1; no reliable D call. V lost 4 bases and J lost 6, with 6 bases in between. The CDR3 spans 11 residues. The germline CDR1 and CDR2 sequences are ENHRY and SYGVKD. CDR3 amino acids: CAISGSAEAFF. As DNA, the CDR3 is TGTGCCATCAGTGGGAGCGCTGAAGCTTTCTTT.

This chain links TRBV4-3 with TRBJ2-5; TRBD2 is a possible D gene (7 bases). The germline V gene encodes CDR1 LGHNA and CDR2 YSLEER. V lost 1 base, J lost 5 bases, and 14 bases lay in between. This CDR3 has 15 residues. As DNA, the CDR3 is TGCGCCAGCAGCCAAGGATTCGGGGGGCCGGAGACCCAGTACTTC. The encoded protein is CASSQGFGGPETQYF.

V and J are TRBV5-1 and TRBJ2-7; 7 bases fit TRBD2. The CDR3 is made up of 16 amino acids. Unmatched junction bases numbered 9, after V lost 3 bases and J lost 0 bases. Per germline, CDR1 SGHRS and CDR2 YFSETQ. The CDR3 sequence: CASSSPSGTTSYEQYF. The CDR3, as DNA: TGCGCCAGCAGCTCCCCGAGCGGGACCACCTCCTACGAGCAGTACTTC.

The V gene is TRBV15, the J gene TRBJ2-3; the D gene is possibly TRBD1 (5 bases). The length of the CDR3 is 17 residues. Germline CDR1 reads LNHNV; CDR2 reads YYDKDF (reference sequence). V dropped 0 bases and J dropped 6 bases, with 19 bases sitting between them. The CDR3 protein is CATSRDFGVWSGDTQYF. The CDR3 DNA follows: TGTGCCACCAGCAGAGATTTTGGGGTCTGGTCAGGGGATACGCAGTATTTT. The full variable domain, its missing parts supplied by reference TRBV15 and TRBJ2-3, is DAMVIQNPRYQVTQFGKPVTLSCSQTLNHNVMYWYQQKSSQAPKLLFHYYDKDFNNEADTPDNFQSRRPNTSFCFLDIRSPGLGDTAMYLCATSRDFGVWSGDTQYFGPGTRLTVL.

This clone was picked up a small number of times. V is TRBV2 and J is TRBJ2-1, with 10 positions matching TRBD1. The J segment lost 5 bases and the V segment lost 2 bases, leaving 9 bases of the junction unmatched. The germline CDR1 and CDR2 sequences are SNHLY and FYNNEI. The CDR3 has 17 amino acids. The CDR3 here is CASSEFGTGERDNEQFF. CDR3 DNA sequence: TGTGCCAGCAGTGAATTCGGGACAGGGGAAAGGGACAATGAGCAGTTCTTC.

This sequence joins TRBV6-5 and TRBJ2-5; 9 nucleotides line up with TRBD1. The V segment lost 1 base and the J segment 5 bases; nucleotides outside the gene matches: 8. This CDR3 is built from 16 residues. CDR1 is MNHEY and CDR2 is SVGAGI in the germline V gene. The CDR3 bases are TGTGCCAGCAGTTACTTCCGGGACAGGGTGAGGGAGACCCAGTACTTC. Its protein is CASSYFRDRVRETQYF.

This chain links TRBV30 with TRBJ1-5; 10 positions match TRBD1. CDR1 GTSNPN and CDR2 SVGIG come from the germline V gene (reference sequence). The CDR3 spans 14 residues. The trim removed 3 bases at V and 4 bases at J, leaving 3 bases unmatched. CDR3 sequence: CAWSGTGVNQPQHF. The DNA of the CDR3 is TGTGCCTGGAGCGGGACAGGGGTAAATCAGCCCCAGCATTTT.

This chain connects TRBV7-3 to TRBJ2-1, with 10 bases fitting TRBD1. CDR1 SGHTA and CDR2 FQGTGA come from the germline V gene. This CDR3 region has 14 residues. The ends lost 6 bases at V and 9 bases at J; junction bases unmatched: 8. Here the CDR3 reads CASSGTGEGGEQFF. CDR3 in DNA: TGTGCCAGCAGTGGGACAGGGGAGGGCGGTGAGCAGTTCTTC.

The V call is TRBV9, the J call TRBJ2-7; D call uncertain. V dropped 0 bases and J dropped 6 bases, with 10 bases sitting between them. Germline loops: CDR1 SGDLS, CDR2 YYNGEE. The CDR3 contains 13 residues. CDR3 bases: TGTGCCAGCAGCGTAGATTCCCTCGGCGAGCAGTACTTC. Its protein product is CASSVDSLGEQYF.

The chain joins TRBV28 to TRBJ2-7; the match to TRBD2 covers 10 bases. V lost 5 bases and J lost 3; bases outside the gene matches: 10. Germline V gene lookup returns CDR1 MDHEN and CDR2 SYDVKM. The CDR3 contains 16 residues. CDR3 in DNA: TGTGCCAGCAGTCTCTACAGCGGGAGGGCCGTCTACGAGCAGTACTTC. Residues: CASSLYSGRAVYEQYF.

The genes are TRBV7-8 and TRBJ2-7, with D maybe TRBD2 (5 bases). V was shortened by 5 bases and J by 6 bases, with 14 bases between the two germline ends. CDR1 and CDR2 from the germline V gene are SGHVS and FQNEAQ. The CDR3 is 13 amino acids. CDR3 DNA: TGTGCCAGCAGCCGAGTGCAGGACTCCGAGCAGTACTTC. Its protein product is CASSRVQDSEQYF.

A single count supports this clone. The chain employs TRBV28 and TRBJ2-1; D is perhaps TRBD1 (6 bases). The CDR3 loop spans 17 amino acids. V lost 3 bases and J 0 bases, leaving 15 bases between the germline ends. Germline V gives CDR1 MDHEN, CDR2 SYDVKM. The CDR3 sequence: CASSFIGQPSSYNEQFF. In DNA, the CDR3 is TGTGCCAGCAGTTTTATCGGACAGCCATCCTCCTACAATGAGCAGTTCTTC.

This chain links TRBV28 with TRBJ2-7, with TRBD1 as a possible D gene (5 bases). V was pared by 3 bases and J by 0 bases, with 18 bases between. The germline V gene encodes CDR1 MDHEN and CDR2 SYDVKM. The CDR3 has 17 amino acids. The CDR3 bases are TGTGCCAGCAGTTTCCAGAGCGTAAAAGGGGACTCCTACGAGCAGTACTTC. Translation: CASSFQSVKGDSYEQYF.

This rearrangement joins TRBV10-3 to TRBJ1-2, with 7 bases matching TRBD1. The trim removed 4 bases at V and 0 bases at J, leaving 8 bases unmatched. Germline V gene data show CDR1 as ENHRY and CDR2 as SYGVKD. CDR3 length: 16 residues. CDR3 loop: CAISGDSVVSNYGYTF. In DNA, the CDR3 is TGTGCCATCAGTGGGGACAGTGTAGTCTCTAACTATGGCTACACCTTC.

The genes are TRBV7-9 and TRBJ2-3; 10 nucleotides align to TRBD2. The CDR3 totals 18 residues. Trimming removed 9 bases from V and 2 bases from J; junction bases left unmatched: 17. CDR1 is SEHNR and CDR2 is FQNEAQ in the germline V gene (reference sequence). The CDR3 loop reads CARQPWGPSGGNTDTQYF. DNA of the CDR3: TGTGCCAGGCAACCATGGGGCCCTAGCGGGGGCAACACAGATACGCAGTATTTT.

The chain couples TRBV27 to TRBJ1-1; tentatively, D is TRBD1 (5 bases). This CDR3 has 15 residues. Trimming cost V 8 bases and J 2 bases, with 18 bases left between them. CDR1 is MNHEY and CDR2 is SMNVEV in the germline V gene (reference sequence). CDR3 in DNA: TGTGCCAGCGAACCCATGGGGGGAACCAACACTGAAGCTTTCTTT. This codes for CASEPMGGTNTEAFF.

The rearrangement uses TRBV6-1 and TRBJ2-7; maybe TRBD2 (5 bases). There are 14 residues in the CDR3. The germline CDR1 and CDR2 sequences are MNHNS and SASEGT. The V gene lost 1 base and the J gene lost 3 bases, with 10 bases spanning the gap. In nucleotides, the CDR3 is TGTGCCAGCAGTGAAGGAGCGGTGAACTACGAGCAGTACTTC. Translated: CASSEGAVNYEQYF.

The V gene is TRBV10-3, the J gene TRBJ2-2, with 7 bases identical to TRBD1. The CDR3 consists of 14 residues. V lost 5 bases to trimming and J lost 7 bases; unmatched junction nucleotides: 7. Looked up from germline, CDR1 is ENHRY and CDR2 is SYGVKD. The CDR3 DNA reads as TGTGCCATCAGTAGACAGGGAGAGGGCGGGGAGCTGTTTTTT. This sequence encodes CAISRQGEGGELFF.

This chain joins TRBV6-6 and TRBJ2-1; D perhaps matches TRBD1 (7 bases). CDR1 and CDR2 (germline): MNHNY, SVGAGI (reference sequence). The CDR3 runs 16 residues. V was pared by 6 bases and J by 0 bases, with 15 bases between. This CDR3 is CASSRGAGSSYNEQFF. DNA for the CDR3: TGTGCCAGCAGCAGGGGGGCGGGCAGCTCCTACAATGAGCAGTTCTTC.

The chain is built from TRBV7-9 and TRBJ1-2; D remains ambiguous. With 1 base removed from V and 2 bases from J, the gap between germline ends came to 11 bases. This CDR3 has 15 amino acids. Germline V gives CDR1 SEHNR, CDR2 FQNEAQ (reference sequence). CDR3 region: CASSLDGNFNYGYTF. CDR3 coding DNA: TGTGCCAGCAGCTTAGATGGTAACTTCAACTATGGCTACACCTTC.